The 23 T cell receptor beta chains listed next were all sequenced from one sample in a study of blood T cell repertoires in COVID-19. Profiled with immunoSEQ multiplex PCR; TCRdb holds only in-frame clones, not every one. The table includes approximately 270,000 clones, approximately 83% detected once. The sequencing sample was made of peripheral blood. These receptors all come from an elderly man with acute or convalescent COVID-19.

The V and J genes are TRBV4-1 and TRBJ2-6; D unresolved. This CDR3 has 16 residues. Looked up from germline, CDR1 is MGHRA and CDR2 is YSYEKL. V lost 5 bases to trimming and J lost 0 bases, with 11 bases between them. CDR3 residues: CASSSYHGSGANVLTF. The DNA of the CDR3 is TGCGCCAGCAGCTCCTACCATGGCTCTGGGGCCAACGTCCTGACTTTC.

The V gene is TRBV28, the J gene TRBJ2-4; maybe TRBD2 (6 bases). Trimming stripped 5 bases from V and 4 bases from J, with 15 bases between. Germline loops: CDR1 MDHEN, CDR2 SYDVKM. The CDR3 consists of 15 residues. The CDR3 spells CASSPEGGGKNIQYF. Written as DNA, the CDR3 is TGTGCCAGCAGTCCAGAGGGAGGAGGAAAAAACATTCAGTACTTC.

V usage is TRBV18 and J usage is TRBJ1-4; tentative D call: TRBD1 (5 bases). CDR1 KGHSH and CDR2 LQKENI come from the germline V gene. V shed 2 bases and J shed 0 bases, with 13 bases lying between them. The CDR3 runs 17 residues. The chain's CDR3 is CASSPAAPGATNEKLFF. In nucleotides, the CDR3 is TGTGCCAGCTCACCAGCAGCGCCGGGGGCAACTAATGAAAAACTGTTTTTT.

This clone occurred a few times. The genes are TRBV3-1 (or the pseudogene TRBV3-2) and TRBJ1-2; no reliable D call. V dropped 0 bases and J dropped 4 bases, with 15 bases sitting between them. This CDR3 contains 16 residues. Germline loops: CDR1 LGHDT, CDR2 YNNKEL (reference sequence). The CDR3 is CASSQDTLTNSYGYTF. The CDR3 DNA sequence: TGTGCCAGCAGCCAAGATACGCTCACCAACTCCTATGGCTACACCTTC.

The rearrangement joins TRBV18 to TRBJ1-5; TRBD1 agrees at 7 bases. CDR3 length: 16 residues. Trimming cost V 3 bases and J 0 bases; bases outside gene matches: 5. Looked up from germline, CDR1 is KGHSH and CDR2 is LQKENI. The CDR3, as DNA: TGTGCCAGCTCACCTGACAGGGTTATTAGCAATCAGCCCCAGCATTTT. It codes for CASSPDRVISNQPQHF. Complete variable domain (other parts from reference TRBV18 and TRBJ1-5): NAGVMQNPRHLVRRRGQEARLRCSPMKGHSHVYWYRQLPEEGLKFMVYLQKENIIDESGMPKERFSAEFPKEGPSILRIQQVVRGDSAAYFCASSPDRVISNQPQHFGDGTRLSIL.

This clone was found once. The chain has TRBV9 and TRBJ1-6; possible D gene TRBD1, 6 bases. In germline, CDR1 is SGDLS, CDR2 YYNGEE. Trimming took 3 bases from V and 9 from J, leaving 16 bases between them. The CDR3 sequence is 15 residues long. CDR3 DNA sequence: TGTGCCAGCAGCGCCCAAGGGATCAGGGGTTCACCCCTCCACTTT. Protein: CASSAQGIRGSPLHF.

This clone was counted once. V is TRBV6-6 and J is TRBJ1-2; perhaps TRBD1 as D (5 bases). Per the germline V gene, CDR1 is MNHNY and CDR2 is SVGAGI (reference sequence). The V end was cut by 6 bases, the J end by 7 bases, with 12 bases between. The CDR3 is made up of 12 amino acids. CDR3 loop: CASRAGGIGYTF. The CDR3 coding sequence is TGTGCCAGCAGGGCGGGGGGGATTGGCTACACCTTC.

The chain links TRBV7-8 to TRBJ1-5, with TRBD1 identical over 7 bases. The germline gives CDR1 SGHVS, CDR2 FQNEAQ. The CDR3 has 15 amino acids. Trimming removed 6 bases from V and 7 bases from J; junction bases left unmatched: 12. The CDR3 here is CASRRQGGRKQPQHF. The CDR3 bases are TGTGCCAGCAGGCGACAGGGAGGGCGGAAACAGCCCCAGCATTTT. Variable domain in full (rest from reference TRBV7-8 and TRBJ1-5): GAGVSQSPRYKVAKRGQDVALRCDPISGHVSLFWYQQALGQGPEFLTYFQNEAQLDKSGLPSDRFFAERPEGSVSTLKIQRTQQEDSAVYLCASRRQGGRKQPQHFGDGTRLSIL.

Note on this clone: One end of the junction fails to match germline, which may point to a read error. The rearrangement links TRBV7-8 to TRBJ2-5, with 12 nucleotides matching TRBD2. Germline CDR1 reads SGHVS; CDR2 reads FQNEAQ. The CDR3 extends over 15 amino acids. The CDR3 DNA is TGTGCCAGCAGCCCCGCGGTGCCTAGCGGGGGGGAGGAAAACTTC. Protein: CASSPAVPSGGEENF.

The rearrangement links TRBV24-1 to TRBJ2-1, with D perhaps TRBD2 (6 bases). CDR3 length: 14 residues. V was clipped by 5 bases and J by 2 bases, with 9 bases between them. Germline V gene lookup returns CDR1 KGHDR and CDR2 SFDVKD. The CDR3 DNA sequence: TGTGCCACCAGTGTATCGGGGGCCTACAATGAGCAGTTCTTC. Its translation is CATSVSGAYNEQFF.

V usage is TRBV7-2 and J usage is TRBJ1-4, with D perhaps matching TRBD1 (6 bases). The CDR3 has 13 residues. CDR1 is SGHTA and CDR2 is FQGNSA in the germline V gene. V lost 5 bases to trimming and J lost 8 bases, with 12 bases between them. The CDR3 nucleotides are TGTGCCAGCAGCCAAGGACAGCAGGAAAAACTGTTTTTT. It encodes CASSQGQQEKLFF.

The rearrangement links TRBV7-9 to TRBJ2-7; TRBD1 agrees at 8 bases. Germline V gene data show CDR1 as SEHNR and CDR2 as FQNEAQ (reference sequence). The CDR3 contains 13 residues. With 1 base clipped from V and 11 bases from J, the junction kept 7 bases outside the gene matches. The DNA of the CDR3 is TGTGCCAGCAGCTTAGGCGGACAGGGAGAGAAGTACTTC. Its translation is CASSLGGQGEKYF.

The chain is built from TRBV11-2 and TRBJ2-7; 10 bases are shared with TRBD1. The V segment lost 5 bases and the J segment 4 bases; nucleotides outside the gene matches: 11. Germline CDR1 reads SGHAT; CDR2 reads FQNNGV. The CDR3 runs 16 residues. The CDR3 bases are TGTGCCAGCAGCCTTATCTCCGGGACAGGGGATTACGAGCAGTACTTC. Amino acid sequence: CASSLISGTGDYEQYF.

Note on this clone: The sample has other DNA sequences that encode this CDR3 too. The rearrangement joins TRBV11-3 to TRBJ2-7; TRBD1 matches 8 bases. Germline CDR1 reads SGHNT; CDR2 reads YENEEA. V was pared by 4 bases and J by 4 bases, with 3 bases of the junction left unmatched. This CDR3 has 13 amino acids. CDR3 sequence: CASSSGQGYEQYF. The DNA for the CDR3 is TGTGCCAGCAGCTCAGGACAGGGTTACGAGCAGTACTTC.

The chain joins TRBV18 to TRBJ1-5, with 8 positions matching TRBD1. J was trimmed by 7 bases and V by 3 bases; bases with no gene match: 2. The CDR3 loop spans 13 amino acids. The germline CDR1 and CDR2 sequences are KGHSH and LQKENI. Here the CDR3 reads CASSPQGAQPQHF. CDR3 bases: TGTGCCAGCTCACCCCAGGGGGCCCAGCCCCAGCATTTT.

This clone was picked up one time. V gene TRBV24-1 combines with J gene TRBJ1-2; tentative D call: TRBD1 (5 bases). The length of the CDR3 is 10 residues. CDR1 KGHDR and CDR2 SFDVKD come from the germline V gene. Between the trimmed V and J ends, which lost 12 bases and 1 base, there was a span of 5 bases. Written as DNA, the CDR3 is TGTGCCGACAGTAACTATGGCTACACCTTC. Encoded protein: CADSNYGYTF.

The chain links TRBV5-1 to TRBJ2-1; TRBD2 is a possible D gene (6 bases). V was pared by 3 bases and J by 0 bases, with 10 bases between. The CDR3 sequence is 15 residues long. Germline loops: CDR1 SGHRS, CDR2 YFSETQ. CDR3 sequence: CASSWDGSSYNEQFF. The CDR3 DNA is TGCGCCAGCAGCTGGGACGGGAGCTCCTACAATGAGCAGTTCTTC.

This chain links TRBV5-6 with TRBJ1-5, with a weak D call TRBD1 (6 bases). CDR3 length: 15 residues. The V gene's germline CDR1 is SGHDT and CDR2 YYEEEE. With 3 bases removed from V and 2 bases from J, the gap between germline ends came to 12 bases. The CDR3 DNA reads as TGTGCCAGCAGCTACACAGGGTTCGGCAATCAGCCCCAGCATTTT. Translated: CASSYTGFGNQPQHF.

V gene TRBV6-5 combines with J gene TRBJ2-7; tentatively, D is TRBD2 (6 bases). Germline values: CDR1 MNHEY, CDR2 SVGAGI. V dropped 8 bases and J dropped 3 bases, with 20 bases sitting between them. CDR3 length: 15 amino acids. CDR3 in DNA: TGTGCCAGCTTTAGTGGAGGGGCAACTAACTACGAGCAGTACTTC. Its protein is CASFSGGATNYEQYF.

This chain uses TRBV11-2 with TRBJ2-3; D is perhaps TRBD1 (6 bases). The V and J ends lost 5 bases and 7 bases respectively, with 13 bases between them. Germline V gene lookup returns CDR1 SGHAT and CDR2 FQNNGV. The CDR3 contains 13 residues. The CDR3 nucleotides read TGTGCCAGCAGCGGGGGCCTCAGGTATACGCAGTATTTT. Translated, it gives CASSGGLRYTQYF.

In its sample, this clone was seen a few times. This sequence joins TRBV7-9 and TRBJ2-4; 8 bases align to TRBD1. Germline CDR1 reads SEHNR; CDR2 reads FQNEAQ (reference sequence). Trimming at V came to 5 bases and at J to 3 bases, leaving 9 bases not matched to a gene. The CDR3 consists of 16 residues. CDR3: CASSPWTGHGKNIQYF. The CDR3 nucleotides are TGTGCCAGCAGCCCGTGGACAGGGCACGGCAAAAACATTCAGTACTTC.

The chain has TRBV12-3 or TRBV12-4 and TRBJ1-2; D ambiguous. Trimming shortened V by 4 bases and J by 4 bases, and 7 bases separated the two germline ends. This CDR3 contains 12 residues. As DNA, the CDR3 is TGTGCCAGCAGTTACGGAGCCTATGGCTACACCTTC. Its protein is CASSYGAYGYTF.

This clone was counted once. The chain carries TRBV27 and TRBJ1-3; 11 bases are a match to TRBD1. Germline V gives CDR1 MNHEY, CDR2 SMNVEV (reference sequence). J lost 0 bases, V lost 3 bases, and 7 bases had no gene match. The CDR3 runs to 18 residues. This chain's CDR3 is CASSFRTGGTGSGNTIYF. The CDR3 bases are TGTGCCAGCAGTTTCCGGACAGGGGGCACAGGCTCTGGAAACACCATATATTTT.